The entry below gives a single T cell receptor (beta chain) sequence along with its context. Sampled while nominally healthy, donors likely had unrecorded immune exposures. These data are taken from a study of cytomegalovirus exposure and HLA in healthy donors. The study ran its PCR with 60 Vbeta and 13 Jbeta primers. The assay was immunoSEQ multiplex PCR, and TCRdb's table has in-frame clones only and misses some. The repertoire consists of approximately 120,000 clones, with roughly 75% occurring once and the leading ten covering 1.2%. There are 14 residues in the CDR3. V dropped 6 bases and J dropped 3 bases, with 15 bases sitting between them. The germline V gene has CDR1 SEHNR and CDR2 FQNEAQ (reference sequence).

Sample: PBMCs. V and J are TRBV7-9 and TRBJ2-7; perhaps TRBD1 as D (6 bases). This TCR derives from a female donor in good health and CMV-seronegative. The CDR3 DNA reads as TGTGCCAGCAGAGCCTCAGGGGCGAACTACGAGCAGTACTTC. This sequence encodes CASRASGANYEQYF.